Listed below are T cell receptor beta chains from one sample, sequenced in a study of siplizumab effects on memory and regulatory T cells. Method: immunoSEQ multiplex PCR; TCRdb's copy keeps in-frame clones and lacks some. Here the sample spans roughly 120,000 clones, roughly 94% being singletons. Sequencing was performed on non-Treg CD4+ T cells sorted from blood. Source of these receptors: a human donor in good health. CDR3s leave out the opening cysteine and the closing phenylalanine or tryptophan. The D gene is left open where the match is weak. The size field is filled for only some rows; it gives once, few, many or a size class.

v_gene: TRBV6-1; j_gene: TRBJ1-5; d_gene: -; abundance: -; CDR3aa: ASSEAPDQPQH
v_gene: TRBV14; j_gene: TRBJ1-1; d_gene: -; abundance: -; CDR3aa: ASSPRGGTEAF
v_gene: TRBV5-8; j_gene: TRBJ1-1; d_gene: -; abundance: -; CDR3aa: ASRYGPNTEAF
v_gene: TRBV4-1; j_gene: TRBJ2-5; d_gene: -; abundance: -; CDR3aa: ASSHPRGTGDQETQY
v_gene: TRBV30; j_gene: TRBJ2-1; d_gene: -; abundance: -; CDR3aa: AWSVQGIYEQF
v_gene: TRBV5-4; j_gene: TRBJ2-7; d_gene: TRBD2; abundance: -; CDR3aa: ASSPTSGANYEQY
v_gene: TRBV11-1; j_gene: TRBJ1-5; d_gene: -; abundance: -; CDR3aa: ASSLGSNQPQH
v_gene: TRBV7-3; j_gene: TRBJ2-3; d_gene: TRBD2; abundance: -; CDR3aa: ASSPDGGAGVGTDTQY
v_gene: TRBV10-3; j_gene: TRBJ2-7; d_gene: TRBD1; abundance: -; CDR3aa: AINGQGVQYEQY
v_gene: TRBV19; j_gene: TRBJ2-3; d_gene: -; abundance: -; CDR3aa: ATSQEGTGFTQY
v_gene: TRBV7-8; j_gene: TRBJ1-5; d_gene: -; abundance: -; CDR3aa: ASSLQGQPQH
v_gene: TRBV6-1; j_gene: TRBJ2-3; d_gene: -; abundance: -; CDR3aa: ASRFRGKADTQY
v_gene: TRBV11-2; j_gene: TRBJ1-2; d_gene: TRBD1; abundance: -; CDR3aa: ASSLGQGGSGYT
v_gene: TRBV5-1; j_gene: TRBJ1-1; d_gene: -; abundance: -; CDR3aa: ASSFRENTEAF
v_gene: TRBV15; j_gene: TRBJ2-7; d_gene: TRBD1; abundance: -; CDR3aa: ATSREGDRGSKQY
v_gene: TRBV4-1; j_gene: TRBJ1-2; d_gene: -; abundance: -; CDR3aa: ASSLTITNYGYT
v_gene: TRBV4-1; j_gene: TRBJ2-7; d_gene: TRBD1; abundance: -; CDR3aa: ASSQDRGREQY
v_gene: TRBV2; j_gene: TRBJ2-1; d_gene: -; abundance: -; CDR3aa: ASRGYNEQF
v_gene: TRBV5-1; j_gene: TRBJ1-4; d_gene: TRBD1; abundance: -; CDR3aa: ASSSQGVQEKLF
v_gene: TRBV4-1; j_gene: TRBJ2-5; d_gene: TRBD1; abundance: -; CDR3aa: ASSRTQGAKLQETQY
v_gene: TRBV4-1; j_gene: TRBJ2-2; d_gene: -; abundance: -; CDR3aa: ASSQAARAAGELF
v_gene: TRBV7-2; j_gene: TRBJ2-1; d_gene: -; abundance: -; CDR3aa: ASRQANEQF
v_gene: TRBV4-2; j_gene: TRBJ1-2; d_gene: -; abundance: -; CDR3aa: ASSSTGRAKHYGYT
v_gene: TRBV19; j_gene: TRBJ1-5; d_gene: -; abundance: -; CDR3aa: ASSTPLTQPQH
v_gene: TRBV18; j_gene: TRBJ2-3; d_gene: -; abundance: few; CDR3aa: ASSPPVHTDTQY
v_gene: TRBV5-6; j_gene: TRBJ2-2; d_gene: -; abundance: -; CDR3aa: ASSMGVGSGELF
v_gene: TRBV4-2; j_gene: TRBJ1-6; d_gene: TRBD1; abundance: -; CDR3aa: ASSSRQGVSPLH
v_gene: TRBV9; j_gene: TRBJ2-7; d_gene: -; abundance: -; CDR3aa: ASSSHRVAYEQY
v_gene: TRBV5-1; j_gene: TRBJ2-2; d_gene: -; abundance: -; CDR3aa: ASSPRGDTGELF
v_gene: TRBV10-2; j_gene: TRBJ2-2; d_gene: -; abundance: -; CDR3aa: ASTKTGELF
v_gene: TRBV5-6; j_gene: TRBJ1-2; d_gene: TRBD1; abundance: -; CDR3aa: ASSSTGTDLYGYT
v_gene: TRBV5-1; j_gene: TRBJ2-5; d_gene: -; abundance: -; CDR3aa: ASSGGTYQETQY
v_gene: TRBV6-6; j_gene: TRBJ1-5; d_gene: -; abundance: -; CDR3aa: ASSPLFPRDNQPQH
v_gene: TRBV19; j_gene: TRBJ1-5; d_gene: -; abundance: -; CDR3aa: ASSIVQALHFQPQH
v_gene: TRBV19; j_gene: TRBJ1-5; d_gene: -; abundance: -; CDR3aa: ASTLQGINQPQH
v_gene: TRBV9; j_gene: TRBJ2-3; d_gene: -; abundance: -; CDR3aa: ASSGPRGKPELRTDTQY
v_gene: TRBV29-1; j_gene: TRBJ2-7; d_gene: TRBD2; abundance: -; CDR3aa: SVDPAGTYEQY
v_gene: TRBV4-1; j_gene: TRBJ2-5; d_gene: -; abundance: -; CDR3aa: ASSQGPLALETQY
v_gene: TRBV19; j_gene: TRBJ1-1; d_gene: TRBD1; abundance: -; CDR3aa: ASSIHQGVNPEAF
v_gene: TRBV13; j_gene: TRBJ2-7; d_gene: TRBD2; abundance: -; CDR3aa: ASSQASGSKYEQY
v_gene: TRBV5-6; j_gene: TRBJ1-2; d_gene: -; abundance: once; CDR3aa: ASSLGTEGGYT
v_gene: TRBV18; j_gene: TRBJ2-7; d_gene: TRBD2; abundance: -; CDR3aa: ASSPGLAGAVQY
v_gene: TRBV19; j_gene: TRBJ1-5; d_gene: -; abundance: -; CDR3aa: ASSRGRVYQPQH
v_gene: TRBV15; j_gene: TRBJ1-4; d_gene: -; abundance: -; CDR3aa: ATSRDGRTLPEKLF
v_gene: TRBV14; j_gene: TRBJ2-5; d_gene: -; abundance: -; CDR3aa: ASSQDGRQQETQY
v_gene: TRBV18; j_gene: TRBJ2-3; d_gene: -; abundance: -; CDR3aa: ASSAMEVGTDTQY
v_gene: TRBV10-3; j_gene: TRBJ1-1; d_gene: TRBD1; abundance: -; CDR3aa: ASKEGAVNTEAF